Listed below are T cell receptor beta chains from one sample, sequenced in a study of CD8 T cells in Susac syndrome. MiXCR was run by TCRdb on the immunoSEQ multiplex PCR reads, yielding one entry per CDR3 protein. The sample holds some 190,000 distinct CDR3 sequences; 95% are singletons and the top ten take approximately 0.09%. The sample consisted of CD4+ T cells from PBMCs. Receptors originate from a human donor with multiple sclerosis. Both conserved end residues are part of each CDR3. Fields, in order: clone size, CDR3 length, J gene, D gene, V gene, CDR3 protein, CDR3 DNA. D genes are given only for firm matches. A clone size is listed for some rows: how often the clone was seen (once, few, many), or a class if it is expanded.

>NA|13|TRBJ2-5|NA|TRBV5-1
CASSLRPQETQYF
TGCGCCAGCAGCTTGAGGCCGCAAGAGACCCAGTACTTC
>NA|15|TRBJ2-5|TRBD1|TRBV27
CASRPGTGGVETQYF
TGTGCCAGCAGACCCGGGACAGGGGGCGTGGAGACCCAGTACTTC
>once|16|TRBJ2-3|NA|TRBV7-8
CASSPGVHRFTDTQYF
TGTGCCAGCAGCCCCGGCGTCCACCGCTTCACAGATACGCAGTATTTT
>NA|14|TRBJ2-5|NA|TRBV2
CASGNIQRQETQYF
TGTGCCAGCGGGAACATACAGAGACAAGAGACCCAGTACTTC
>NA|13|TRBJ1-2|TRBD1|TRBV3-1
CASSLRGGGGYTF
TGTGCCAGCAGCCTGAGAGGGGGCGGTGGCTACACCTTC
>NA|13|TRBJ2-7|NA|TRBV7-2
CASSYRGGYEQYF
TGTGCCAGCAGCTACAGGGGAGGCTACGAGCAGTACTTC
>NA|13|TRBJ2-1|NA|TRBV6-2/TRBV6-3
CASTSDRYNEQFF
TGTGCCAGCACGTCGGACAGATACAATGAGCAGTTCTTC
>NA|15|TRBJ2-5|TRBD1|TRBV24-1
CATSDTKTGGRAQYF
TGTGCCACCAGTGATACCAAGACAGGGGGTAGGGCCCAGTACTTC
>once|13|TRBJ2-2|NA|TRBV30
CAWRPPYDPGLFF
TGTGCCTGGAGGCCCCCCTACGACCCGGGGCTGTTTTTT
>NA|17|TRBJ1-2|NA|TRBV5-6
CASSSGISQGANYGYTF
TGTGCCAGCAGCTCGGGAATATCACAGGGAGCTAACTATGGCTACACCTTC
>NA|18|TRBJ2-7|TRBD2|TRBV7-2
CASSLAAGTSGGRNEQYF
TGTGCCAGCAGCTTAGCGGCCGGGACTAGCGGGGGGCGTAACGAGCAGTACTTC
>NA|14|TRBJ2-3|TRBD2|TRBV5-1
CASSQLASTDTQYF
TGCGCCAGCAGCCAACTAGCGAGCACAGATACGCAGTATTTT
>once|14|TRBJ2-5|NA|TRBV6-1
CASSVRRKGETQYF
TGTGCCAGCAGCGTTCGACGGAAGGGAGAGACCCAGTACTTC
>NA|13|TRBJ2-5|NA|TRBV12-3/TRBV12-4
CASSRDLQETQYF
TGTGCCAGCAGCCGGGATCTTCAAGAGACCCAGTACTTC
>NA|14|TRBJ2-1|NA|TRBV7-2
CASSLISAGNEQFF
TGTGCCAGCAGCTTAATCTCGGCGGGAAATGAGCAGTTCTTC
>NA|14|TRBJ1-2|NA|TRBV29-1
CSVPTPVGDYGYTF
TGCAGCGTTCCCACCCCTGTCGGGGACTATGGCTACACCTTC
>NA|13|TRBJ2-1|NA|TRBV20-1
CSVGAFSGNEQFF
TGCAGTGTAGGGGCCTTTTCTGGCAATGAGCAGTTCTTC
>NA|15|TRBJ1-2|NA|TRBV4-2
CASSQDRELNYGYTF
TGTGCCAGCAGCCAAGACAGGGAACTGAACTATGGCTACACCTTC
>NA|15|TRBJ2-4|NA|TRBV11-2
CASSPFGAGGNIQYF
TGTGCCAGCAGCCCTTTTGGCGCGGGTGGAAACATTCAGTACTTC
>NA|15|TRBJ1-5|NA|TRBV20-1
CSAPSGVTSNQPQHF
TGCAGTGCCCCCTCGGGGGTTACGAGCAATCAGCCCCAGCATTTT
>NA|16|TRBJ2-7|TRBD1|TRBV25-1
CASSDIAGTGSYEQYF
TGTGCCAGCAGTGATATCGCCGGGACAGGGTCCTACGAGCAGTACTTC
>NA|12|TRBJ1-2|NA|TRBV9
CASSAGSYGYTF
TGTGCCAGCAGCGCAGGCTCCTATGGCTACACCTTC
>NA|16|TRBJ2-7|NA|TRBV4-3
CASSQNEQGGSYEQYF
TGCGCCAGCAGCCAAAATGAGCAGGGTGGTTCCTACGAGCAGTACTTC
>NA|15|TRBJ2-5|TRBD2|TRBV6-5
CASSYGGSGVETQYF
TGTGCCAGCAGTTACGGGGGTAGCGGGGTAGAGACCCAGTACTTC
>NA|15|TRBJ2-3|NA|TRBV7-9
CASSDNYGLTDTQYF
TGTGCCAGCAGCGATAACTACGGACTAACAGATACGCAGTATTTT
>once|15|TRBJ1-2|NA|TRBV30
CAWSKQTLLYYGYTF
TGTGCCTGGAGTAAACAGACCCTACTATACTATGGCTACACCTTC
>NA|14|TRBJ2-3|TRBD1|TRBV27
CASSLSSGGSTQYF
TGTGCCAGCAGTTTATCTTCAGGGGGCTCTACGCAGTATTTT
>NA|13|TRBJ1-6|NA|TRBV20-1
CSAADASDSPLHF
TGCAGTGCTGCGGACGCCTCTGATTCACCCCTCCACTTT
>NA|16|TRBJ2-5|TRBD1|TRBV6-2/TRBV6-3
CASSSHFRTGEETQYF
TGTGCCAGCAGTTCCCACTTTCGGACAGGGGAAGAGACCCAGTACTTC
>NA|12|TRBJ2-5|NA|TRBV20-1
CSGRWEQETQYF
TGCAGTGGACGTTGGGAACAAGAGACCCAGTACTTC
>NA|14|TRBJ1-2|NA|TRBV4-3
CASSQDANNYGYTF
TGCGCCAGCAGCCAAGATGCCAACAACTATGGCTACACCTTC
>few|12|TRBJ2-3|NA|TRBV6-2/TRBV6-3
CASSQSGDTQYF
TGTGCCAGCAGCCAATCAGGAGATACGCAGTATTTT
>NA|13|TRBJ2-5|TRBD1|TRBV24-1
CATSQGAEETQYF
TGTGCCACCAGTCAGGGGGCTGAGGAGACCCAGTACTTC
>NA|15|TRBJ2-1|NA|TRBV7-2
CASSLTDSGYNEQFF
TGTGCCAGCAGCTTAACTGATAGCGGATACAATGAGCAGTTCTTC
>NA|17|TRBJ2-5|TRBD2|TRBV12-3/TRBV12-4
CASSRLAGASYQETQYF
TGTGCCAGCAGTCGACTAGCGGGGGCCTCGTACCAAGAGACCCAGTACTTC
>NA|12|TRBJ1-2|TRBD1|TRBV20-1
CSASGTANGYTF
TGCAGTGCATCCGGGACAGCAAACGGCTACACCTTC
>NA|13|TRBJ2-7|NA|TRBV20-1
CSAKRAVAYEQYF
TGCAGTGCCAAAAGGGCGGTTGCCTACGAGCAGTACTTC
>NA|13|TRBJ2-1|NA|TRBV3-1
CASSQGPYNEQFF
TGTGCCAGCAGCCAAGGTCCCTACAATGAGCAGTTCTTC
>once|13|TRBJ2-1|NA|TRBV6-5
CASSRGDRNEQFF
TGTGCCAGCAGTAGGGGAGATCGAAATGAGCAGTTCTTC
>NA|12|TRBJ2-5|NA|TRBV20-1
CSASVIQETQYF
TGCAGTGCTAGTGTAATACAAGAGACCCAGTACTTC
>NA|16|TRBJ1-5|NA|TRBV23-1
CASSLPGPVPNQPQHF
TGCGCCAGCAGTCTCCCCGGGCCAGTACCGAATCAGCCCCAGCATTTT
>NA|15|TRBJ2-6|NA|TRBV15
CATSRPSSGANVLTF
TGTGCCACCAGCAGACCGAGCTCTGGGGCCAACGTCCTGACTTTC
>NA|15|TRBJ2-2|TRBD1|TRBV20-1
CSAREQGMNTGELFF
TGCAGTGCTAGAGAACAGGGGATGAACACCGGGGAGCTGTTTTTT
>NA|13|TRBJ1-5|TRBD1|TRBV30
CAWRQGGNQPQHF
TGTGCCTGGAGACAGGGGGGAAATCAGCCCCAGCATTTT
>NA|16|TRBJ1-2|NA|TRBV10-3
CAIIGDDGARGYGYTF
TGTGCCATCATCGGGGATGACGGGGCCCGGGGCTATGGCTACACCTTC
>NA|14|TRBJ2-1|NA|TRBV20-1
CSAEESIPWNEQFF
TGCAGTGCCGAGGAGTCAATCCCCTGGAATGAGCAGTTCTTC
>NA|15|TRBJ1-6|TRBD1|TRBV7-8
CASSPWTGLGSPLHF
TGTGCCAGCAGCCCCTGGACAGGGTTAGGGTCACCCCTCCACTTT
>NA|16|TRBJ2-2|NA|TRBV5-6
CASSPTGQQNTGELFF
TGTGCCAGCAGCCCGACTGGACAGCAAAACACCGGGGAGCTGTTTTTT
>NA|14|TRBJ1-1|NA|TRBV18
CASSPDHENTEAFF
TGTGCCAGCTCACCTGACCACGAGAACACTGAAGCTTTCTTT
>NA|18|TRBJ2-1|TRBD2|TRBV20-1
CSARVIPSGGPSYNEQFF
TGCAGTGCTAGAGTCATCCCTAGCGGGGGCCCATCCTACAATGAGCAGTTCTTC
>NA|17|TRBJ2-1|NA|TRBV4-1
CASSRNGRQASYNEQFF
TGCGCCAGCAGCCGAAACGGCAGACAAGCCTCCTACAATGAGCAGTTCTTC
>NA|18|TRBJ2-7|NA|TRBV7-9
CASSPIMPGGGRSYEQYF
TGTGCCAGCAGCCCCATAATGCCTGGGGGAGGCCGCTCCTACGAGCAGTACTTC